The next 3 T cell receptor beta chains were all read from a single sample in a study of blood T cells in healthy people across ages. Then a second PCR, running about 6 to 11 cycles, was carried out with a sample-barcoded 5' primer and a J-beta primer mix. TCRdb recomputed calls from the 5' RACE reads with MiXCR, one row per CDR3 protein. The data hold 1.5 million to 2 million distinct CDR3 sequences, with 49% observed a single time. Sequenced input: blood. Receptors were obtained from a woman between 40 and 55 years old in good health.

This clonotype came up a few times. The J gene is TRBJ2-3, the V gene TRBV7-2; TRBD2 matches at 9 bases. V lost 3 bases, J lost 3 bases, and 4 bases stayed unmatched. CDR1 is SGHTA and CDR2 is FQGNSA in the germline V gene. CDR3 length equals 15 residues. CDR3 protein: CASSLIGLATDTQYF. The CDR3 coding sequence is TGTGCCAGCAGCTTGATAGGACTAGCGACAGATACGCAGTATTTT. The variable domain in full, with the rest retrieved from reference TRBV7-2 and TRBJ2-3, is GAGVSQSPSNKVTEKGKDVELRCDPISGHTALYWYRQSLGQGLEFLIYFQGNSAPDKSGLPSDRFSAERTGGSVSTLTIQRTQQEDSAVYLCASSLIGLATDTQYFGPGTRLTVL.

The V call is TRBV6-2 or TRBV6-3, the J call TRBJ2-4; 7 nucleotides align to TRBD1. J gave up 3 bases and V 4 bases, and 3 bases lay outside the gene matches. The germline V gene encodes CDR1 MNHEY and CDR2 SVGEGT. This CDR3 spans 14 amino acids. The CDR3: CASSLTGNKNIQYF. The CDR3 DNA reads TGTGCCAGCAGTTTGACAGGGAACAAAAACATTCAGTACTTC.

The genes are TRBV5-1 and TRBJ2-5; D remains ambiguous. Judging by the DNA end, TRBJ2-4 fits better; the J call may be wrong. CDR1 and CDR2 (germline): SGHRS, YFSETQ. The length of the CDR3 is 15 residues. The chain's CDR3 is CASSLSGLRENIQYF. CDR3 nucleotide sequence: TGCGCCAGCAGCTTGTCGGGCCTTCGGGAAAACATTCAGTACTTC.